The 4 T cell receptor beta chains below all came from one sample that was sequenced in a study of shared clonotypes between healthy human individuals. Sequencing was performed with immunoSEQ multiplex PCR; in TCRdb, only in-frame clones are kept and a portion is missing. Among about 470,000 clones listed, roughly 83% were seen once. Sequenced sample: PBMCs. The source of these receptors is a woman aged 35 to 49 in good health. Some clones in this sample may be carry-over from other donors' samples.

This chain connects TRBV10-2 to TRBJ2-7; TRBD2 matches at 10 bases. The germline CDR1 and CDR2 sequences are WSHSY and SAAADI. CDR3 length equals 14 residues. Germline trimming cut 6 bases from V and 2 bases from J; bases unmatched to any gene: 4. The CDR3 DNA follows: TGCGCCAGCAGGGAAGCGGGAGGGGCCTACGAGCAGTACTTC. This translates into CASREAGGAYEQYF.

A single count supports this clone. The chain recombines TRBV7-9 with TRBJ2-5; perhaps TRBD2 as D (6 bases). V dropped 5 bases and J dropped 4 bases, with 14 bases sitting between them. CDR1 is SEHNR and CDR2 is FQNEAQ in the germline V gene (reference sequence). The CDR3 spans 14 residues. In DNA, the CDR3 is TGTGCCAGCAGCCCCTTGGGGGGAGTAGAGACCCAGTACTTC. Translating gives CASSPLGGVETQYF.

The chain couples TRBV15 to TRBJ2-7; 9 nucleotides agree with TRBD2. The CDR3 is 15 amino acids. Germline lookup yields CDR1 LNHNV and CDR2 YYDKDF (reference sequence). J lost 2 bases, V lost 3 bases, and 5 bases had no gene match. CDR3 in amino acids: CATSRVTSGPYEQYF. CDR3 nucleotides: TGTGCCACCAGCAGGGTGACTAGCGGTCCCTACGAGCAGTACTTC.

The rearrangement uses TRBV4-1 and TRBJ1-2; unclear D gene. The ends were cut back, 6 bases at V and 6 bases at J, with 17 bases in the middle. CDR1 is MGHRA, CDR2 YSYEKL, per germline. This CDR3 spans 14 amino acids. Here the CDR3 reads CASRLRDVTDGYTF. The CDR3 nucleotides read TGCGCCAGCAGGTTGAGGGATGTTACAGATGGCTACACCTTC.